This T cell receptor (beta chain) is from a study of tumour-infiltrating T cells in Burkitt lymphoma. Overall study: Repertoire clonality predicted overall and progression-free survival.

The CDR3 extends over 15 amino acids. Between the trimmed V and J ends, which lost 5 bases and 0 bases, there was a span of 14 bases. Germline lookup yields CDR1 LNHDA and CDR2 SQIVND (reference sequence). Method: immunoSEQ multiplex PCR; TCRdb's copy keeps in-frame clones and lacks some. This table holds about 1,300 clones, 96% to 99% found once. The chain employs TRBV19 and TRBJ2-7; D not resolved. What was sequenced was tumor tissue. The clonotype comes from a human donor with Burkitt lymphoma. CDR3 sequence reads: CASSALAQSSYEQYF. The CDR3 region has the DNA TGTGCCAGTAGTGCCCTGGCGCAGAGCTCCTACGAGCAGTACTTC. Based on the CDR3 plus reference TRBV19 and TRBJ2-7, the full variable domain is DGGITQSPKYLFRKEGQNVTLSCEQNLNHDAMYWYRQDPGQGLRLIYYSQIVNDFQKGDIAEGYSVSREKKESFPLTVTSAQKNPTAFYLCASSALAQSSYEQYFGPGTRLTVT.